A single sample gave rise to the 29 T cell receptor beta chains below, sequenced in a study of cytomegalovirus exposure and HLA in healthy donors. A multiplex PCR was run with 60 Vbeta primers and 13 Jbeta primers. The protocol was immunoSEQ multiplex PCR, while the TCRdb copy is restricted to in-frame clones and leaves out a portion. The sample lists more than 95,000 clones; approximately 64% were seen once. Sequencing was carried out using PBMCs. The receptors stem from a woman in her forties or fifties in good health and CMV-seronegative.

The chain joins TRBV6-5 to TRBJ1-4; weak D call: TRBD1 (6 bases). The germline V and J ends were trimmed by 7 bases and 11 bases, with 20 bases remaining between them. CDR3 length equals 14 residues. Germline assignment: CDR1 MNHEY and CDR2 SVGAGI. The CDR3 protein is CASTMRGGSGKLFF. CDR3 in DNA: TGTGCCAGCACCATGAGGGGGGGGAGTGGGAAACTGTTTTTT.

This chain links TRBV7-8 with TRBJ2-2; 7 positions agree with TRBD1. From germline, CDR1 is SGHVS and CDR2 FQNEAQ. V was clipped by 5 bases and J by 6 bases; unmatched bases: 6. This CDR3 has 14 amino acids. CDR3 amino acids: CASSPDRVAGELFF. CDR3 bases: TGTGCCAGCAGCCCCGACAGGGTTGCCGGGGAGCTGTTTTTT.

This clone has just a few counts. The genes are TRBV7-9 and TRBJ1-4, with D possibly TRBD1 on 6 matching bases. Germline CDR1 reads SEHNR; CDR2 reads FQNEAQ (reference sequence). The CDR3 length is 14 residues. V shed 8 bases and J shed 7 bases, with 17 bases lying between them. This CDR3 is CASARGGAVEKLFF. The DNA for the CDR3 is TGTGCCAGCGCTCGCGGGGGCGCGGTTGAAAAACTGTTTTTT.

The chain is built from TRBV2 and TRBJ2-2; a possible D gene is TRBD1 (6 bases). Germline V CDR1 and CDR2: SNHLY, FYNNEI. Trimming stripped 5 bases from V and 10 bases from J, with 17 bases between. This CDR3 is 14 amino acids long. The CDR3, as DNA: TGTGCCAGCAGTATCCGGCAGGGGCTCCCGGAGCTGTTTTTT. This encodes CASSIRQGLPELFF.

The CDR3 DNA sequence: TGTGCCAGCAGCTTGGGCCCGACAGGGTACGAGCAGTACTTC. This codes for CASSLGPTGYEQYF. J is TRBJ2-7 and V is TRBV5-6; 7 bases match TRBD1. The CDR3 contains 14 residues. V was pared by 0 bases and J by 4 bases, with 4 bases of the junction left unmatched. The V gene's germline CDR1 is SGHDT and CDR2 YYEEEE.

The chain employs TRBV18 and TRBJ1-4; D is possibly TRBD1 (6 bases). This CDR3 comprises 19 residues. The germline gives CDR1 KGHSH, CDR2 LQKENI. The V end was cut by 0 bases, the J end by 11 bases, with 28 bases between. CDR3: CASSPPNSRDTRRNLKLFF. CDR3 bases: TGTGCCAGCTCACCACCAAATTCCCGGGACACCCGAAGGAATCTGAAACTGTTTTTT.

The rearrangement links TRBV5-6 to TRBJ2-7; 8 positions match TRBD2. Per germline, CDR1 SGHDT and CDR2 YYEEEE. The CDR3 covers 15 residues. V lost 7 bases, J lost 3 bases, and 12 bases stayed unmatched. The CDR3 here is CASGATTSGNYEQYF. CDR3 DNA sequence: TGTGCCAGCGGTGCGACTACTAGCGGTAACTACGAGCAGTACTTC.

The chain combines TRBV6-1 with TRBJ2-5; weak D call: TRBD2 (6 bases). Per germline, CDR1 MNHNS and CDR2 SASEGT. Trimming removed 7 bases at V and 5 bases at J, with 11 bases between. The CDR3 is 12 amino acids. This CDR3 reads CASTGGSETQYF. CDR3 nucleotides: TGTGCCAGCACTGGAGGGTCGGAGACCCAGTACTTC.

This clone has only a few counts. The V and J genes are TRBV6-6 and TRBJ1-2, with D possibly TRBD1 on 5 matching bases. This CDR3 contains 16 residues. Trimming cost V 0 bases and J 0 bases, with 11 bases left between them. Per germline, CDR1 MNHNY and CDR2 SVGAGI (reference sequence). The CDR3: CASSYSQGAANYGYTF. CDR3 nucleotides: TGTGCCAGCAGTTACTCCCAGGGTGCCGCTAACTATGGCTACACCTTC.

This clone was counted only a few times. The chain combines TRBV5-6 with TRBJ2-5; 8 nucleotides match TRBD1. V shed 3 bases, J shed 5 bases, and the junction held 12 bases outside the gene matches. Per the germline V gene, CDR1 is SGHDT and CDR2 is YYEEEE. The CDR3 has 16 amino acids. The DNA for the CDR3 is TGTGCCAGCAGCTCCCGGGACAGGATCCAGGGGGAGACCCAGTACTTC. Residues: CASSSRDRIQGETQYF.

This chain connects TRBV4-3 to TRBJ2-1; TRBD2 matches at 11 bases. Germline CDR1 reads LGHNA; CDR2 reads YSLEER. The CDR3 has 16 amino acids. J was trimmed by 9 bases and V by 1 base; bases with no gene match: 8. CDR3 amino acids: CASSQVAGGPLSEQFF. The CDR3 bases are TGCGCCAGCAGCCAAGTAGCGGGAGGGCCTTTGAGTGAGCAGTTCTTC.

This clone was seen more than once but under ten times. This chain uses TRBV5-1 with TRBJ2-3; D might be TRBD2 (6 bases). CDR3 length: 15 amino acids. The V end lost 4 bases, the J end lost 2 bases, and 14 bases lay between the germline ends. Germline V gene lookup returns CDR1 SGHRS and CDR2 YFSETQ. The CDR3 region is CASSGTGTYTDTQYF. CDR3 bases: TGCGCCAGCAGCGGAACCGGGACTTACACAGATACGCAGTATTTT.

The rearrangement joins TRBV11-3 to TRBJ1-2, with 8 bases aligning to TRBD1. After removal of 6 bases from V and 5 bases from J, the junction contained 8 bases not matched to a gene. Germline V gives CDR1 SGHNT, CDR2 YENEEA. This CDR3 is built from 14 residues. This CDR3 is CASSPGGSWYGYTF. DNA of the CDR3: TGTGCCAGCAGTCCAGGGGGCTCATGGTATGGCTACACCTTC. Full variable domain (remainder filled in from reference TRBV11-3 and TRBJ1-2): EAGVVQSPRYKIIEKKQPVAFWCNPISGHNTLYWYLQNLGQGPELLIRYENEEAVDDSQLPKDRFSAERLKGVDSTLKIQPAELGDSAVYLCASSPGGSWYGYTFGSGTRLTVV.

Turning to this clone: The same CDR3 arises from other DNA sequences in this sample as well. The chain uses TRBV12-5 and TRBJ1-6; D call uncertain. V was cut by 1 base and J by 7 bases, with 8 bases left in between. Germline V gene data show CDR1 as LGHNT and CDR2 as FRNRAP. CDR3 size: 14 residues. Written as DNA, the CDR3 is TGTGCTAGTGGTTTGGGGCAATCAAATTCACCCCTCCACTTT. Protein product: CASGLGQSNSPLHF.

This chain joins TRBV5-3 and TRBJ2-1, with TRBD2 matching over 16 bases. TRBV5-3 is reported as an ORF; its role is uncertain. Trimming cost V 5 bases and J 4 bases; bases outside gene matches: 9. This CDR3 region has 18 residues. The CDR3 nucleotides read TGTGCCAGAAGAGTTCACCCGGGACTAGCGGGAGGGTACAATGAGCAGTTCTTC. Protein product: CARRVHPGLAGGYNEQFF.

The chain is built from TRBV29-1 and TRBJ2-3; 11 bases match TRBD2. This CDR3 has 16 amino acids. The germline V gene has CDR1 SQVTM and CDR2 ANQGSEA. V lost 1 base to trimming and J lost 2 bases; unmatched junction nucleotides: 5. The CDR3, as DNA: TGCAGCGTTGAAGGGACTAGCGGGCGATCCACAGATACGCAGTATTTT. This gives the protein CSVEGTSGRSTDTQYF.

CDR3: CAWTQGVSGNTIYF. The CDR3 region has the DNA TGTGCCTGGACACAGGGGGTCTCTGGAAACACCATATATTTT. The rearrangement uses TRBV30 and TRBJ1-3, with 8 positions matching TRBD1. V lost 4 bases, J lost 0 bases, and 2 bases stayed unmatched. CDR3 size: 14 residues. Germline V gene lookup returns CDR1 GTSNPN and CDR2 SVGIG (reference sequence). The whole variable domain, remainder taken from reference TRBV30 and TRBJ1-3, is SQTIHQWPATLVQPVGSPLSLECTVEGTSNPNLYWYRQAAGRGLQLLFYSVGIGQISSEVPQNLSASRPQDRQFILSSKKLLLSDSGFYLCAWTQGVSGNTIYFGEGSWLTVV.

The V and J genes are TRBV4-3 and TRBJ1-1; no firm D call. Germline-derived CDR1 and CDR2 are LGHNA and YSLEER. The CDR3 has 14 amino acids. V gave up 1 base and J gave up 2 bases, with 8 bases separating them. The CDR3 DNA reads TGCGCCAGCAGCCAAGGTCCGACTAACACTGAAGCTTTCTTT. It translates to CASSQGPTNTEAFF.

This clone was detected only a few times. The chain links TRBV6-4 to TRBJ2-2; no definite D call. V was pared by 4 bases and J by 4 bases, with 10 bases between. The CDR3 is made up of 14 amino acids. Per germline, CDR1 MRHNA and CDR2 SNTAGT. Here the CDR3 reads CASSATLGTGELFF. The CDR3 DNA is TGTGCCAGCAGTGCGACATTAGGCACCGGGGAGCTGTTTTTT.

This clone was seen a handful of times. This chain uses TRBV7-8 with TRBJ1-1, with TRBD1 matching over 10 bases. Germline trimming cut 4 bases from V and 0 bases from J; bases unmatched to any gene: 8. The CDR3 sequence is 17 residues long. The germline V gene has CDR1 SGHVS and CDR2 FQNEAQ. CDR3 amino acids: CASSYSGTGAMNTEAFF. In DNA, the CDR3 is TGTGCCAGCAGCTACTCCGGGACAGGGGCAATGAACACTGAAGCTTTCTTT.

This chain connects TRBV10-3 to TRBJ2-2, with 9 bases that match TRBD2. Per the germline V gene, CDR1 is ENHRY and CDR2 is SYGVKD. V dropped 2 bases and J dropped 7; count of bases not matched to a gene: 5. This CDR3 is built from 15 residues. The CDR3 loop reads CAISEGGLAVGELFF. CDR3 sequence (DNA): TGTGCCATCAGTGAGGGGGGACTAGCTGTCGGGGAGCTGTTTTTT.

Here the CDR3 DNA reads TGTGCCAGCTTCGAGGGATACTACAATGAGCAGTTCTTC. Translating it yields CASFEGYYNEQFF. The genes are TRBV2 and TRBJ2-1; tentative D call: TRBD2 (5 bases). Germline V gene data show CDR1 as SNHLY and CDR2 as FYNNEI. V lost 8 bases to trimming and J lost 3 bases, with 11 bases between them. The CDR3 totals 13 residues. Variable domain in full (rest from reference TRBV2 and TRBJ2-1): EPEVTQTPSHQVTQMGQEVILRCVPISNHLYFYWYRQILGQKVEFLVSFYNNEISEKSEIFDDQFSVERPDGSNFTLKIRSTKLEDSAMYFCASFEGYYNEQFFGPGTRLTVL.

J is TRBJ1-1 and V is TRBV30; D ambiguous. CDR1 and CDR2 from the germline V gene are GTSNPN and SVGIG (reference sequence). The V end was cut by 2 bases, the J end by 3 bases, with 10 bases between. The CDR3 has 13 residues. The CDR3 sequence is CAWSRGGHTEAFF. The DNA for the CDR3 is TGTGCCTGGAGTCGGGGTGGGCACACTGAAGCTTTCTTT.

Written as DNA, the CDR3 is TGTGCCAGCAGCTTAACAGGGGAGGATCAGCCCCAGCATTTT. This encodes CASSLTGEDQPQHF. This sequence joins TRBV7-9 and TRBJ1-5, with 7 bases lining up with TRBD1. CDR1 and CDR2 (germline): SEHNR, FQNEAQ (reference sequence). The CDR3 is 14 amino acids. J gave up 5 bases and V 2 bases, and 3 bases lay outside the gene matches.

This chain uses TRBV7-2 with TRBJ2-1; 7 nucleotides align to TRBD1. The CDR3 loop spans 17 amino acids. Trimming took 2 bases from V and 4 from J; bases not matched to a gene: 11. Germline V gene sequence: CDR1 SGHTA, CDR2 FQGNSA. The DNA for the CDR3 is TGTGCCAGCAGCTTACCGTTCGGGGACAGTTCTTACAATGAGCAGTTCTTC. Its protein is CASSLPFGDSSYNEQFF.

The chain links TRBV7-2 to TRBJ2-5; 8 nucleotides align to TRBD1. This CDR3 has 14 amino acids. The V segment lost 5 bases and the J segment 5 bases; nucleotides outside the gene matches: 7. Germline V lookup: CDR1 SGHTA, CDR2 FQGNSA. The CDR3 region is CASSPGGSWETQYF. The DNA for the CDR3 is TGTGCCAGCAGCCCAGGGGGCTCCTGGGAGACCCAGTACTTC.

The chain carries TRBV21-1 and TRBJ2-7; the table's D call, TRBD1, has no DNA check behind it. TRBV21-1 is recorded as a pseudogene. The CDR3 length is 18 residues. CDR3: CASSKGNRRGISSYEQYF. CDR3 sequence (DNA): TGTGCCAGCAGCAAAGGGAATCGAAGGGGTATCAGCTCCTACGAGCAGTACTTC.

The CDR3 spells CASSSYMNTEAFF. CDR3 DNA sequence: TGTGCCAGCAGCTCTTACATGAACACTGAAGCTTTCTTT. The rearrangement uses TRBV7-8 and TRBJ1-1; D is unclear. This CDR3 contains 13 residues. From germline, CDR1 is SGHVS and CDR2 FQNEAQ. V was cut by 4 bases and J by 0 bases, with 6 bases left in between.

Points on this clone: The sample holds other DNA sequences that translate to the same CDR3. The chain couples TRBV18 to TRBJ1-1, with 7 nucleotides matching TRBD1. Germline loops: CDR1 KGHSH, CDR2 LQKENI. V lost 3 bases, J lost 3 bases, and 1 base stayed unmatched. The CDR3 is made up of 13 amino acids. The CDR3 loop reads CASSPGQDTEAFF. CDR3 sequence (DNA): TGTGCCAGCTCACCTGGACAGGACACTGAAGCTTTCTTT.